This T cell receptor (beta chain) is drawn from a study of regulatory T cells in long-lasting Graves disease (dated by TCRdb to 2020 to 2022). Regarding the complete study: Antithyroid drugs had been taken for less than 3 months by newly diagnosed Graves' disease patients. Peripheral blood TCR sequencing and RNA sequencing compared persistent Graves' disease patients with newly diagnosed Graves' disease patients. A total of roughly 33 samples were covered by TCR sequencing, comprising around 13 persistent and 20 newly diagnosed Graves' disease patients. The study was registered as a clinical trial and conducted in China. Broad study findings and their caveats: Lower TCR Shannon entropy and fewer highly expanded clones were observed in persistent Graves' disease patients than in newly diagnosed patients, which suggested clonal expansion. The authors noted that the small sample size was a limitation that may lower accuracy. Persistent patients shared more public clonotypes among themselves (around 2,500) than newly diagnosed patients did (about 1,000). TRBV28, TRBJ1-2 and TRBJ2-5 were preferentially used in persistent disease, while TRBV20-1 and TRBJ2-1 were favored in newly diagnosed disease. Sequencing and analysis were restricted to the TCR beta chain. Only peripheral blood was studied, because thyroid tissue, the primary lesion, was inaccessible.

Library construction relied on multiplex PCR. The instrument was an Illumina HiSeq 4000. iRepertoire HTBI primers and Arm-PCR amplification of CDR3 regions were used to construct TCR beta libraries. PCR products were gel purified before sequencing. As for the authors' bioinformatics: A total of roughly 67 TRBV and 14 TRBJ segments were identified across samples and were used for gene usage analysis of CDR3 amino acid clonotypes. COPE and FqMerger were used to merge filtered high-quality paired reads into contigs. BLAST was used to align contigs to the IMGT TRBV, TRBD and TRBJ reference genes, and CDR3 was defined following IMGT. Any clonotype with a frequency above 0.1% was counted as a highly expanded clone. Repertoire diversity was measured by Shannon entropy, and V-J evenness by the Gini coefficient. A clonotype was considered public if more than one individual shared it. In-frame beta chains were kept once TCRdb had trimmed the public reads at Q25 with fastp and called clones with MiXCR. Here each entry gathers all rows of one CDR3 protein and keeps the most common genes and DNA. TCRdb's processing, not the study's, gives the V and J calls here. In this sample the table shows about 540,000 distinct CDR3 sequences, approximately 13% of which occur a single time. The top ten hold 10% of the sample.

In its sample, this clonotype was seen many times. There is no known antigen for this receptor. Within one base of it there is no much larger clone, and no base qualities were kept. In the paper's terms, the time point label means: newly diagnosed GD, antithyroid drugs for less than 3 months. For both TCR sequencing and RNA sequencing, RNA was extracted from PBMCs using TRIzol. The diagnosis of Graves' disease followed American Thyroid Association guidelines. Patients for the study were recruited at an endocrinology department in Xi'an, China. Each patient gave approximately 9.7 milliliters of peripheral blood, collected in an EDTA anticoagulant tube. PBMCs were isolated by Ficoll Paque Plus density gradient separation without further T cell sorting. RNA quality was checked with an Agilent 2100 Bioanalyzer and agarose gel, and concentration with a NanoDrop 2000. CDR1 is given as MNHEY and CDR2 as SVGEGT, both from the germline V gene. The CDR3 measures 15 amino acids from cysteine to phenylalanine. The read is trimmed to its CDR3 DNA, 45 bases read in frame from base 1. Trimming takes 6 bases from V and 1 base from J, and the germline ends sit 16 bases apart.

The same data also went into a second study, on T cells in Graves' hyperthyroidism and ophthalmopathy. According to the second study: A patient counted as having stable Graves' hyperthyroidism if no progression to ophthalmopathy occurred over 18 months of follow-up. Hyperthyroidism patients were newly diagnosed, with disease duration under 2 months, and aged 18 to 65 years. Any patient with an uncontrolled infection, another autoimmune disease, pregnancy or lactation was excluded. Diagnoses were established on the basis of clinical symptoms, serum thyroxine and TRAb, thyroid ultrasound, and orbital computed tomography. For the first round of RT-PCR on the TCR CDR3, the HTBI primer set was used together with the Qiagen OneStep RT-PCR kit. Most expanded thyroid clonotypes (frequency above 0.001) were also detected in blood, suggesting blood repertoires may reflect thyroid immune responses. A model built on a 13 V-J signature distinguished ophthalmopathy from stable hyperthyroidism, reaching approximately 89% sensitivity and approximately 81% specificity in cross-validation and 80%/75% in testing. In validation, the model predicted progression to ophthalmopathy with approximately 71% sensitivity and approximately 72% specificity, a median of 6.5 months before onset. TCR V-J signatures able to tell the groups apart were searched for in a discovery cohort of around 95 patients, of whom about 40 had Graves' ophthalmopathy and about 55 had stable Graves' hyperthyroidism. Whether ophthalmopathy could be predicted prospectively was tested in an independent validation cohort made up of 18 to 20 hyperthyroidism patients plus 17 patients who later progressed to ophthalmopathy. The approximately 97 discovery patients were randomly divided into training and test sets at a 7:3 ratio. In about 6 Graves' hyperthyroidism patients, the study also compared T-cell repertoires from thyroid tissue with T-cell repertoires from blood. Following sampling, methimazole starting at 30 mg daily was given to hyperthyroidism patients, and high-dose intravenous methylprednisolone was given to ophthalmopathy patients. A second multiplex PCR round built the libraries, followed by size selection and purification. Libraries were sequenced paired-end with 100 bp reads on an Illumina HiSeq2000. SOAPnuke was used to process the raw data, removing reads that contained adapters or uncalled bases, had a mean Phred below 15, or lacked an exact match to the constant primer or identifier. COPE v1.2.5 was used to merge the high-quality paired reads, and each unique nucleotide sequence was defined as a clonotype. MiTCR v1.1 was used to align the clonotypes against IMGT TRBV, TRBD and TRBJ reference segments. The analysis was restricted to V-J combinations with a frequency above 0.0001, which together covered approximately 99% of the repertoires. The TCS score was defined as the ratio of F50 (clonal expansion) to E x V (chaos), calculated using BLOSUM62-based TCRdist between CDR3 peptides within each V-J. Welch's t-statistics and random forest reduced around 510 V-J features to fewer than 15, which were used in a naive Bayes classifier (R e1071). Sample size was not statistically predetermined, and investigators were not blinded to group allocation. TCR Vbeta CDR3 sequencing of 130 to 150 peripheral blood samples (around 45 ophthalmopathy, over 70 hyperthyroidism and roughly 17 progressor patients) is reported in the paper.

The rearrangement combines TRBV6-2 or TRBV6-3 with TRBJ2-7; a weak D assignment points to TRBD1 (6 bases agree). Sequencing used peripheral blood mononuclear cells (PBMCs), obtained at new diagnosis, from a patient treated with antithyroid drugs. The clonotype originates from a young man with Graves disease. Donor details come from another sample of the same person, matched by shared clones. The bases are TGTGCCAGCAGCCCACAGGGAATAGGATCCTACGAGCAGTACTTC. It translates as CASSPQGIGSYEQYF.